This T cell receptor beta chain came from a study of chemoradiotherapy in HPV16-positive cancers. Points from the study as a whole: During treatment, candidate HPV-specific clones and E7-related motifs expanded in tumor.

Repertoires were generated with immunoSEQ multiplex PCR, while TCRdb's copy carries only in-frame clones and drops some. This sample has 25,000 to 40,000 clones, with about 88% found just once. Over chemoradiotherapy, repertoires were sampled more than once. This clone appeared a few times. Its antigen is not identified. CDR3 size: 16 residues. J lost 1 base, V lost 0 bases, and 3 bases had no gene match. Germline CDR1 LGHNA, CDR2 YSLEER. The chain carries TRBV4-3 and TRBJ2-1; 7 bases match TRBD2. The receptor was isolated from a human donor with HPV-associated anogenital cancer. This sample comprised blood, obtained from a patient who underwent chemoradiotherapy. This chain's CDR3 is CASSQEAGESYNEQFF. For the CDR3, the DNA is TGCGCCAGCAGCCAAGAGGCGGGAGAATCCTACAATGAGCAGTTCTTC.